The clone carrying this TCR beta chain was observed at least ten times. Its target is not known. Unique molecular identifiers were used in preparing the TCRbeta library. TCRdb re-called the PCR reads with MiXCR, one entry per CDR3 protein. The data show some 600,000 distinct CDR3 sequences, about an eighth seen once. With V trimmed by 4 bases and J by 4 bases, 11 bases remained unmatched. The CDR3 consists of 17 residues. These data originate in a study of T-cell reconstitution after alpha-beta-depleted transplantation in children. Whole-study results and caveats: T-cell counts and diversity at one year following transplant were attributed mainly to newly produced T cells. Recipient T cells and thymic progenitors that survived were the source of the high TCRbeta diversity seen at day 60 in some patients. Two months or so post-transplant, alpha-beta T cells reportedly derived from several hundred expanded graft clones.

This TCR came from a male patient younger than 18 who had a stem cell transplant for acute myeloid leukemia, so the T cells may come from the graft donor. The chain joins TRBV12-3 or TRBV12-4 to TRBJ2-2; 8 bases are shared with TRBD2. This specimen was PBMCs, mostly from graft donor cells, taken 360 days after TCRalphabeta/CD19-depleted stem cell transplant. The CDR3 spells CASSYGLAGPRTGELFF. Here the CDR3 DNA reads TGTGCCAGCAGTTATGGGTTAGCGGGGCCGCGCACCGGGGAGCTGTTTTTT.